These 20 T cell receptor beta chains originate from one sample sequenced in a study of blood T cell repertoires in COVID-19. Measured with immunoSEQ multiplex PCR; TCRdb has only the in-frame clones, and not every one. This table holds 250,000 to 350,000 clones, 86% found once. Sample: peripheral blood. These receptors all come from a woman in her twenties or thirties with active or convalescent COVID-19.

The chain uses TRBV7-2 and TRBJ2-7; D unresolved. Trimming pared 5 bases from V and 0 bases from J, leaving 11 bases between. The germline V gene encodes CDR1 SGHTA and CDR2 FQGNSA. The CDR3 is made up of 14 amino acids. CDR3 loop: CASSPPTSSYEQYF. The CDR3 nucleotides are TGTGCCAGCAGCCCCCCCACCAGCTCCTACGAGCAGTACTTC.

This sequence joins TRBV6-5 and TRBJ1-3, with 7 bases that match TRBD1. Per germline, CDR1 MNHEY and CDR2 SVGAGI. V shed 6 bases and J 0 bases; nucleotides not matched to a gene: 5. The CDR3 length is 15 residues. The CDR3 nucleotides read TGTGCCAGCAGGGCAGGACAGGTCTCTGGAAACACCATATATTTT. Encoded protein: CASRAGQVSGNTIYF.

The genes are TRBV14 and TRBJ2-1; 8 bases agree with TRBD2. Germline V gene data show CDR1 as SGHDN and CDR2 as FVKESK. The CDR3 runs 16 residues. V lost 2 bases and J lost 12; bases outside the gene matches: 15. CDR3 nucleotide sequence: TGTGCCAGCAGCCAACGATCACTAGCCGGGGGGGAAGGGCAGTTCTTC. This codes for CASSQRSLAGGEGQFF.

The gene calls are TRBV4-3 and TRBJ1-3; no definite D call. The germline CDR1 and CDR2 sequences are LGHNA and YSLEER. This CDR3 is built from 17 residues. Trimming shortened V by 1 base and J by 0 bases, and 13 bases separated the two germline ends. The DNA for the CDR3 is TGCGCCAGCAGCCAAGGTACAGAACTTAGCTCTGGAAACACCATATATTTT. Translating gives CASSQGTELSSGNTIYF.

This clone was seen a few times. The CDR3, as DNA: TGTGCCAGCAGCCCAGGGACAGGACCAGCTTTCTTT. This encodes CASSPGTGPAFF. The rearrangement joins TRBV12-3 or TRBV12-4 to TRBJ1-1, with 8 bases fitting TRBD1. Trimming removed 6 bases from V and 10 bases from J; junction bases left unmatched: 7. The CDR3 totals 12 residues.

The CDR3 is CASSLGGNSPLHF. The CDR3 DNA reads TGTGCCAGCAGCTTAGGAGGGAATTCACCCCTCCACTTT. The chain carries TRBV7-9 and TRBJ1-6; D unclear. V was trimmed by 1 base and J by 7 bases, leaving 5 bases between them. Germline values: CDR1 SEHNR, CDR2 FQNEAQ (reference sequence). This CDR3 is 13 amino acids long.

This sequence joins TRBV7-2 and TRBJ2-1; the match to TRBD2 covers 8 bases. Looked up from germline, CDR1 is SGHTA and CDR2 is FQGNSA. The CDR3 is 15 amino acids. J was trimmed by 2 bases and V by 4 bases; bases with no gene match: 4. CDR3 nucleotide sequence: TGTGCCAGCAGCTCCGCGGGGGGTCCCTACAATGAGCAGTTCTTC. It is translated as CASSSAGGPYNEQFF.

In the case of this clone: The same CDR3 arises from other DNA sequences in this sample as well. V gene TRBV5-1 combines with J gene TRBJ2-3; weak D call: TRBD2 (6 bases). V shed 2 bases and J shed 0 bases, with 10 bases lying between them. The CDR3 runs 15 residues. Per the germline V gene, CDR1 is SGHRS and CDR2 is YFSETQ. The CDR3 DNA reads TGCGCCAGCAGCTTAGGCGGGGTGAGCACAGATACGCAGTATTTT. Translated, it gives CASSLGGVSTDTQYF. Complete variable domain (other parts from reference TRBV5-1 and TRBJ2-3): KAGVTQTPRYLIKTRGQQVTLSCSPISGHRSVSWYQQTPGQGLQFLFEYFSETQRNKGNFPGRFSGRQFSNSRSEMNVSTLELGDSALYLCASSLGGVSTDTQYFGPGTRLTVL.

V is TRBV24-1 and J is TRBJ1-2; 9 nucleotides align to TRBD1. Losses at the gene ends were 3 bases for V and 6 bases for J; bases not matched to a gene: 4. Germline values: CDR1 KGHDR, CDR2 SFDVKD. The CDR3 loop spans 14 amino acids. CDR3 nucleotides: TGTGCCACCAGTGATACGACAGGGGGTAATGGCTACACCTTC. It translates to CATSDTTGGNGYTF.

The gene calls are TRBV30 and TRBJ1-2; tentative D call: TRBD1 (5 bases). Between the trimmed V and J ends, which lost 0 bases and 6 bases, there was a span of 8 bases. The CDR3 contains 12 residues. Germline V gives CDR1 GTSNPN, CDR2 SVGIG (reference sequence). CDR3 loop: CAWSVGGDGYTF. As DNA, the CDR3 is TGTGCCTGGAGTGTAGGAGGGGATGGCTACACCTTC.

The chain joins TRBV7-2 to TRBJ2-7; tentative D call: TRBD2 (6 bases). The CDR3 consists of 15 residues. Per germline, CDR1 SGHTA and CDR2 FQGNSA. V was cut by 1 base and J by 2 bases, with 12 bases left in between. The CDR3 DNA follows: TGTGCCAGCAGCTTAGGACTAGGGAGCGCCTACGAGCAGTACTTC. It yields the protein CASSLGLGSAYEQYF.

A single count supports this clone. J is TRBJ2-3 and V is TRBV19, with D possibly TRBD1 on 5 matching bases. This CDR3 comprises 14 residues. Trimming pared 2 bases from V and 4 bases from J, leaving 10 bases between. The germline CDR1 and CDR2 sequences are LNHDA and SQIVND (reference sequence). CDR3 sequence: CASSINGAADTQYF. The CDR3 bases are TGTGCCAGTAGTATAAATGGGGCGGCAGATACGCAGTATTTT. Drawing the rest from reference TRBV19 and TRBJ2-3, the complete variable domain is DGGITQSPKYLFRKEGQNVTLSCEQNLNHDAMYWYRQDPGQGLRLIYYSQIVNDFQKGDIAEGYSVSREKKESFPLTVTSAQKNPTAFYLCASSINGAADTQYFGPGTRLTVL.

The chain combines TRBV3-1 (or the pseudogene TRBV3-2) with TRBJ2-1, with D hard to call. CDR1 is LGHDT and CDR2 is YNNKEL in the germline V gene (reference sequence). The V end lost 0 bases, the J end lost 6 bases, and 12 bases lay between the germline ends. This CDR3 comprises 15 residues. Written as DNA, the CDR3 is TGTGCCAGCAGCCAAGATTTTACTGGCGGCAATGAGCAGTTCTTC. Its translation is CASSQDFTGGNEQFF.

For the CDR3, the DNA is TGCAGCGTTGTATGGTACGGCCAAGAGACCCAGTACTTC. Translated: CSVVWYGQETQYF. The chain joins TRBV29-1 to TRBJ2-5; D not certain. The germline V and J ends were trimmed by 4 bases and 1 base, with 10 bases remaining between them. The germline CDR1 and CDR2 sequences are SQVTM and ANQGSEA. There are 13 residues in the CDR3.

The chain recombines TRBV4-3 with TRBJ2-1, with TRBD2 as a possible D gene (6 bases). Germline V gives CDR1 LGHNA, CDR2 YSLEER. The V and J ends lost 0 bases and 5 bases respectively, with 17 bases between them. The length of the CDR3 is 17 residues. CDR3 in amino acids: CASSQDISSALNNEQFF. CDR3 bases: TGCGCCAGCAGCCAAGATATATCTAGCGCTTTAAACAATGAGCAGTTCTTC.

This chain links TRBV24-1 with TRBJ1-1; D remains unclear. V lost 2 bases to trimming and J lost 4 bases, with 13 bases between them. The germline gives CDR1 KGHDR, CDR2 SFDVKD. CDR3 length: 15 residues. As DNA, the CDR3 is TGTGCCACCAGTGATTCTTATGCGTTTGGCACTGAAGCTTTCTTT. It specifies CATSDSYAFGTEAFF.

The chain is built from TRBV11-2 and TRBJ1-1; 8 nucleotides line up with TRBD1. The CDR3 sequence is 14 residues long. Trimming cost V 5 bases and J 4 bases; bases outside gene matches: 6. Germline-derived CDR1 and CDR2 are SGHAT and FQNNGV. This CDR3 reads CASSLQGGSTEAFF. CDR3 bases: TGTGCCAGCAGCCTACAGGGGGGAAGCACTGAAGCTTTCTTT.

The rearrangement uses TRBV4-3 and TRBJ2-2; D may be TRBD2 (7 bases). The germline gives CDR1 LGHNA, CDR2 YSLEER. The length of the CDR3 is 17 residues. The germline V and J ends were trimmed by 7 bases and 0 bases, with 18 bases remaining between them. The CDR3 DNA reads as TGCGCCAGCAAATCCCGGGGGGACATAACGAACACCGGGGAGCTGTTTTTT. Protein sequence: CASKSRGDITNTGELFF.

This clone has only one observation. The CDR3 sequence: CASSLGARTPLHF. The CDR3 coding sequence is TGTGCCAGCAGCTTAGGGGCTCGGACACCCCTCCACTTT. The chain links TRBV11-2 to TRBJ1-6, with unresolved D. The V gene's germline CDR1 is SGHAT and CDR2 FQNNGV. V dropped 1 base and J dropped 11 bases, with 9 bases sitting between them. The CDR3 sequence is 13 residues long.

The count of this clone is one. The chain couples TRBV28 to TRBJ1-5; 8 nucleotides match TRBD1. V was clipped by 5 bases and J by 11 bases; unmatched bases: 17. CDR3 size: 16 residues. Germline lookup yields CDR1 MDHEN and CDR2 SYDVKM. The CDR3 sequence: CASSRAGGAKYFTQHF. In DNA, the CDR3 is TGTGCCAGCAGTCGGGCAGGGGGCGCGAAGTACTTCACCCAGCATTTT.